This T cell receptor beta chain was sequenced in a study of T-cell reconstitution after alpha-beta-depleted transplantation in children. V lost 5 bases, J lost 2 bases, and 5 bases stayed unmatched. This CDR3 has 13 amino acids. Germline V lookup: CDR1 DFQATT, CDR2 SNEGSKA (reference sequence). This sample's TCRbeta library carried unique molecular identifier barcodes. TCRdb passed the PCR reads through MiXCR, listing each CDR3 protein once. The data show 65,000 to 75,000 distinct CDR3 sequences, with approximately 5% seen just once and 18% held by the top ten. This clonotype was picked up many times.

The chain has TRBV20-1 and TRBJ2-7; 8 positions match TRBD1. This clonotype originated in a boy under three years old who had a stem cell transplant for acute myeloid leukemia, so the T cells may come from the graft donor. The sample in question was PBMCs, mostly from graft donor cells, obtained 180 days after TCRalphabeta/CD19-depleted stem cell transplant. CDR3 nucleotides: TGCAGTGCTGCCGGGACAGGAGCCTACGAGCAGTACTTC. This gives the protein CSAAGTGAYEQYF.